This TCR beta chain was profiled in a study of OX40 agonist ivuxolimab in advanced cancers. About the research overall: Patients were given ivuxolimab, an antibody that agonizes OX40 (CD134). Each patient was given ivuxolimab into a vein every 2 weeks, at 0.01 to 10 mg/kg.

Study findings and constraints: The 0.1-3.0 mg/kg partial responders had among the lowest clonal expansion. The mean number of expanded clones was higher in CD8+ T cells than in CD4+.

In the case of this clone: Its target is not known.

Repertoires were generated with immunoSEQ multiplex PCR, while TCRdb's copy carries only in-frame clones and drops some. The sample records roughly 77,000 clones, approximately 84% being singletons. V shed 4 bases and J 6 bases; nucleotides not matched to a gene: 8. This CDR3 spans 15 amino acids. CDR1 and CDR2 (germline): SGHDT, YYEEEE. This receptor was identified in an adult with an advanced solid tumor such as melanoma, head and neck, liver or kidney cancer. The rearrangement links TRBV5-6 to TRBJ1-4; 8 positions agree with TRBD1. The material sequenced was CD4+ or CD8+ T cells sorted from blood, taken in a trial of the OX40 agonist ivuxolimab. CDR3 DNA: TGTGCCAGCAGCCCCAGGGGGCGAGAAGATGAAAAACTGTTTTTT. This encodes CASSPRGREDEKLFF.